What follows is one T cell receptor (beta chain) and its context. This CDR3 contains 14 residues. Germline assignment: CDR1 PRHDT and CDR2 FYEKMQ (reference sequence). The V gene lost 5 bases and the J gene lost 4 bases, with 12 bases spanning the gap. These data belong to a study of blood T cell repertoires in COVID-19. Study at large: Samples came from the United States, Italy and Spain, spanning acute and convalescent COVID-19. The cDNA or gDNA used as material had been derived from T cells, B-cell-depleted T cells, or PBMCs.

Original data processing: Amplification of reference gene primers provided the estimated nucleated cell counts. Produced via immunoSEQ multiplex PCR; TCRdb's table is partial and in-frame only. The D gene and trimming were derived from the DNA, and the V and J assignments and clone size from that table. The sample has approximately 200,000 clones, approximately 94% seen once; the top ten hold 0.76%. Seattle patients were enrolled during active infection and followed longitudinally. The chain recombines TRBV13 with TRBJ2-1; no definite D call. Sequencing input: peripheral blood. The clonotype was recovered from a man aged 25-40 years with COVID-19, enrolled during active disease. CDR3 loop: CASSAESVYNEQFF. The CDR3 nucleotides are TGTGCCAGCAGCGCGGAAAGCGTTTACAATGAGCAGTTCTTC.